This T cell receptor beta chain emerged from a study of neurological immune-mediated disorders. TCRdb reanalysed the 5' RACE reads using MiXCR and keeps one entry per CDR3 protein. Of roughly 42,000 distinct CDR3 sequences detected, around an eighth appear once; the ten largest clones hold about an eighth. Germline V gives CDR1 DFQATT, CDR2 SNEGSKA (reference sequence). V was clipped by 3 bases and J by 10 bases, with 18 bases between them. This CDR3 has 13 residues. Time point in this sample: longitudinal time-point 3. Sequencing was carried out using PBMCs. The chain is built from TRBV20-1 and TRBJ1-1, with D uncertain. This sequence was found in a man aged 25-40 years in good health. The CDR3 is CSASLAGRSPAFF. CDR3 nucleotide sequence: TGCAGTGCTAGTTTGGCCGGGAGGTCTCCAGCTTTCTTT.